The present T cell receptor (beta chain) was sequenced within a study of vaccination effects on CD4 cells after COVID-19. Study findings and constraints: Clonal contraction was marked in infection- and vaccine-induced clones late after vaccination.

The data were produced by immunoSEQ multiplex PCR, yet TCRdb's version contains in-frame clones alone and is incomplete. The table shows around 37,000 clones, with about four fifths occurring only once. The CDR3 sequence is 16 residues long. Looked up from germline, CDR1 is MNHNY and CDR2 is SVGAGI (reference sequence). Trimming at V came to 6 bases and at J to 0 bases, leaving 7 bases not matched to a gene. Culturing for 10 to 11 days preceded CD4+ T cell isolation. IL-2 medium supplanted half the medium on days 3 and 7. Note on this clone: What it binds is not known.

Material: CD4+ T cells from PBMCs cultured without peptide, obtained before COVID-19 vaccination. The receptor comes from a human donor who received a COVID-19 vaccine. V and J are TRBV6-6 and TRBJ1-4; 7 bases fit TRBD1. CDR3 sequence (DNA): TGTGCCAGCAGACTGGGACAGCTCGCAACTAATGAAAAACTGTTTTTT. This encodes CASRLGQLATNEKLFF.